One and the same sample provided the 8 T cell receptor beta chains below, sequenced in a study of Ad26.COV2.S vaccination and SARS-CoV-2 variants. Generated by immunoSEQ multiplex PCR, the TCRdb table keeps only in-frame clones and is missing some. The data contain about 680,000 clones, 70% to 90% of them seen just once; the ten biggest clones take up around 1.5%. The sample's treatment: about 20 received Ad26.COV2.S at low or high dose, single or two shots; five or six received placebo; per-sample allocation not given. Samples came from day 63 after the first vaccine or placebo injection. Sequencing was performed on peripheral blood, taken in a trial of Ad26.COV2.S vaccine versus placebo. These receptors were obtained from a person between 18 and 65 years old who received the Ad26.COV2.S COVID-19 vaccine or a placebo.

V gene TRBV25-1 combines with J gene TRBJ1-2, with a weak D call TRBD1 (6 bases). The CDR3 spans 16 residues. Germline assignment: CDR1 MGHDK and CDR2 SYGVNS. V was pared by 4 bases and J by 4 bases, with 19 bases between. The CDR3 spells CASSVKGLGAFYGYTF. In DNA, the CDR3 is TGTGCCAGCAGTGTAAAAGGTTTGGGGGCGTTCTATGGCTACACCTTC.

V usage is TRBV29-1 and J usage is TRBJ1-5; D is uncertain. This CDR3 contains 9 residues. The germline gives CDR1 SQVTM, CDR2 ANQGSEA. Between the trimmed V and J ends, which lost 8 bases and 11 bases, there was a span of 10 bases. The CDR3 protein is CSLFISQHF. CDR3 in DNA: TGCAGCCTATTTATTTCCCAGCATTTT. The variable domain in full, completed from reference TRBV29-1 and TRBJ1-5, reads SAVISQKPSRDICQRGTSLTIQCQVDSQVTMMFWYRQQPGQSLTLIATANQGSEATYESGFVIDKFPISRPNLTFSTLTVSNMSPEDSSIYLCSLFISQHFGDGTRLSIL.

With respect to this clone: The same CDR3 is also encoded by other DNA sequences in this sample. The CDR3 DNA follows: TGTGCCAGCTCACCAGGGACGATCTCCTACGAGCAGTACTTC. Translation: CASSPGTISYEQYF. The rearrangement links TRBV18 to TRBJ2-7; D assignment may be TRBD1 or TRBD2 (5 bases each). Germline-derived CDR1 and CDR2 are KGHSH and LQKENI. The V gene lost 2 bases and the J gene lost 0 bases, with 8 bases spanning the gap. The length of the CDR3 is 14 residues.

The V and J genes are TRBV14 and TRBJ1-3; no clear D. With 4 bases removed from V and 0 bases from J, the gap between germline ends came to 10 bases. Looked up from germline, CDR1 is SGHDN and CDR2 is FVKESK. The CDR3 is 15 residues long. The chain's CDR3 is CASSPDANSGNTIYF. CDR3 in DNA: TGTGCCAGCAGCCCGGACGCGAACTCTGGAAACACCATATATTTT.

This clone was recorded only once. The sample has other DNA sequences that encode this CDR3 too. The CDR3 DNA reads as TGCGCCAGCAGTTCCGGGACAGGGGGCACTGAAGCTTTCTTT. Translating it yields CASSSGTGGTEAFF. The chain has TRBV5-1 and TRBJ1-1, with 11 bases identical to TRBD1. Germline CDR1 is SGHRS and CDR2 is YFSETQ. V shed 5 bases and J 4 bases; nucleotides not matched to a gene: 4. This CDR3 has 14 residues.

This clone was seen only once. This chain links TRBV5-4 with TRBJ2-5; the D gene could be TRBD1 or TRBD2 (5 bases each). This CDR3 contains 15 residues. The V gene lost 4 bases and the J gene lost 1 base, with 14 bases spanning the gap. Germline V lookup: CDR1 SGHNT, CDR2 YYREEE (reference sequence). CDR3 nucleotides: TGTGCCAGCAGCGCAACCGGGACGGGCCAAGAGACCCAGTACTTC. Translated, it gives CASSATGTGQETQYF.

The CDR3 is CSARTAENSPLHF. CDR3 DNA: TGCAGCGCCCGGACAGCGGAGAATTCACCCCTCCACTTT. The rearrangement links TRBV29-1 to TRBJ1-6; possible D gene TRBD1, 6 bases. CDR1 is SQVTM, CDR2 ANQGSEA, per germline. Trimming shortened V by 7 bases and J by 7 bases, and 14 bases separated the two germline ends. The CDR3 spans 13 residues. The whole variable domain, filled in from reference TRBV29-1 and TRBJ1-6, reads SAVISQKPSRDICQRGTSLTIQCQVDSQVTMMFWYRQQPGQSLTLIATANQGSEATYESGFVIDKFPISRPNLTFSTLTVSNMSPEDSSIYLCSARTAENSPLHFGNGTRLTVT.

The chain recombines TRBV18 with TRBJ2-5, with D perhaps assigned TRBD1 or TRBD2 (5 bases each). Germline CDR1 is KGHSH and CDR2 is LQKENI. The CDR3 length is 16 residues. The V and J ends lost 1 base and 1 base respectively, with 13 bases between them. CDR3 sequence (DNA): TGTGCCAGCTCACCACGGGACCCCGGTGGCCAAGAGACCCAGTACTTC. This sequence encodes CASSPRDPGGQETQYF.